This is a list of T cell receptor beta chains from one sample in a study of cytomegalovirus exposure and HLA in healthy donors. The repertoire was sequenced with immunoSEQ multiplex PCR; TCRdb's copy has only in-frame clones and lacks some. In the table there are about 130,000 clones, roughly 81% of which are singletons. Material for sequencing was PBMCs. These receptors all come from a woman younger than 45 in good health and CMV-seronegative. The CDR3 runs from the conserved cysteine through the conserved F or W. Clone sizes are given selectively: once, few, many, or a class where the clone is expanded.

v_gene	abundance	len	CDR3aa
TRBV18	NA	14	CASSPRDSRPGAFF
TRBV7-2	NA	14	CASSPSGGSNEQFF
TRBV4-2	NA	17	CASSRSGLAGVRYEQYF
TRBV5-5	NA	15	CASSVTSGSSYEQYF
TRBV10-2	NA	14	CASSESRRDQPQHF
TRBV5-1	NA	15	CASARQRGGLYEQYF
TRBV7-2	NA	14	CASSFGGASDTQYF
TRBV5-1	NA	16	CASSRTGTSGLYEQYF
TRBV4-2	few	15	CASSQSLDSGNTIYF
TRBV2	NA	12	CASSARSGELFF
TRBV4-3	NA	17	CASSQDGPGQKNYGYTF
TRBV9	NA	14	CASSVANRNEKLFF
TRBV18	NA	16	CASSPRAGVGIGEQFF
TRBV7-6	NA	14	CASSPGGGNEKLFF
TRBV12-5	NA	18	CASVLNRDRASYNSPLHF
TRBV5-1	NA	16	CASSPSGTSTSNEQFF
TRBV18	few	14	CASSPRGSGNTIYF
TRBV4-1	NA	13	CASSQSAGTEAFF
TRBV7-7	NA	16	CASSKIAGGNYNEQFF
TRBV18	NA	14	CASSEGAPPAEAFF
TRBV27	once	15	CASSLSSAPGDTQYF
TRBV4-3	NA	14	CASSQDGQIYEQYF
TRBV7-8	once	15	CASRASGSGGSKQYF